These 22 T cell receptor beta chains were all obtained from the same sample, sequenced in a study of OX40 agonist ivuxolimab in advanced cancers. Clones were read by immunoSEQ multiplex PCR, and TCRdb kept only the in-frame ones, dropping some. Of roughly 39,000 clones in the sample, about 88% were seen once. The sample in question was CD4+ or CD8+ T cells sorted from blood, obtained in a trial of the OX40 agonist ivuxolimab. The receptors shown here come from an adult with an advanced solid tumor such as melanoma, head and neck, liver or kidney cancer.

This clone was counted a single time. CDR3 nucleotides: TGCGCCAGCAGCCAGACGACAGAGAACACTGAAGCTTTCTTT. Residues: CASSQTTENTEAFF. The V call is TRBV4-1, the J call TRBJ1-1, with D perhaps TRBD1 (5 bases). V lost 3 bases and J 1 base, leaving 9 bases between the germline ends. CDR3 size: 14 residues. In germline, CDR1 is MGHRA, CDR2 YSYEKL.

The chain has TRBV5-1 and TRBJ2-1; 8 positions agree with TRBD2. CDR3 length: 13 amino acids. V shed 4 bases, J shed 8 bases, and the junction held 5 bases outside the gene matches. The germline V gene encodes CDR1 SGHRS and CDR2 YFSETQ. The CDR3 is CASSQTSAHEQFF. CDR3 coding DNA: TGCGCCAGCAGCCAGACTAGCGCCCATGAGCAGTTCTTC.

The V and J genes are TRBV4-1 and TRBJ2-5, with 15 bases matching TRBD2. Germline V gene lookup returns CDR1 MGHRA and CDR2 YSYEKL. The CDR3 runs 16 residues. Trimming took 4 bases from V and 3 from J; bases not matched to a gene: 3. In DNA form, the CDR3 reads TGCGCCAGCAGCCTCGGACTAGCGGGAGGGAAAGAGACCCAGTACTTC. Residues: CASSLGLAGGKETQYF.

The chain combines TRBV5-1 with TRBJ2-1; D not resolved. Germline CDR1 SGHRS, CDR2 YFSETQ. Trimming shortened V by 0 bases and J by 8 bases, and 12 bases separated the two germline ends. This CDR3 contains 14 residues. The CDR3 DNA reads TGCGCCAGCAGCTTGGGGACCGATCGCGATGAGCAGTTCTTC. Protein product: CASSLGTDRDEQFF.

V usage is TRBV7-9 and J usage is TRBJ1-3; the match to TRBD1 covers 7 bases. Germline values: CDR1 SEHNR, CDR2 FQNEAQ (reference sequence). V dropped 6 bases and J dropped 1; count of bases not matched to a gene: 3. The CDR3 loop spans 14 amino acids. The CDR3 loop reads CASRSGQSGNTIYF. CDR3 bases: TGTGCCAGCAGGTCGGGACAGTCTGGAAACACCATATATTTT.

The chain carries TRBV7-9 and TRBJ2-1; TRBD2 matches at 9 bases. CDR3 length equals 13 residues. V shed 11 bases and J 10 bases; nucleotides not matched to a gene: 12. Per germline, CDR1 SEHNR and CDR2 FQNEAQ (reference sequence). The CDR3 loop is CAHGGRAPWEQFF. DNA of the CDR3: TGTGCCCACGGCGGGAGGGCCCCATGGGAGCAGTTCTTC.

The chain combines TRBV28 with TRBJ2-5; 7 bases agree with TRBD1. The CDR3 spans 15 residues. J was trimmed by 4 bases and V by 5 bases; bases with no gene match: 10. The germline V gene encodes CDR1 MDHEN and CDR2 SYDVKM. The CDR3: CASSLPGPGGETQYF. CDR3 DNA sequence: TGTGCCAGCAGTCTACCGGGCCCAGGGGGAGAGACCCAGTACTTC. The full variable domain, completed using reference TRBV28 and TRBJ2-5, is DVKVTQSSRYLVKRTGEKVFLECVQDMDHENMFWYRQDPGLGLRLIYFSYDVKMKEKGDIPEGYSVSREKKERFSLILESASTNQTSMYLCASSLPGPGGETQYFGPGTRLLVL.

The J gene is TRBJ1-5, the V gene TRBV11-1; D call uncertain. V lost 3 bases to trimming and J lost 7 bases, with 7 bases between them. The CDR3 sequence is 12 residues long. Germline CDR1 reads SGHAT; CDR2 reads FQDESV (reference sequence). The CDR3 sequence: CASSLKGQPQHF. CDR3 DNA: TGTGCCAGCAGCTTGAAGGGACAGCCCCAGCATTTT.

By frequency in the sample, this clone is medium-sized. The J gene is TRBJ1-5, the V gene TRBV29-1; TRBD1 matches 9 bases. With 4 bases clipped from V and 4 bases from J, the junction kept 2 bases outside the gene matches. The CDR3 sequence is 13 residues long. Germline assignment: CDR1 SQVTM and CDR2 ANQGSEA. The CDR3 region is CSVGGQGNQPQHF. Here the CDR3 DNA reads TGCAGCGTTGGCGGACAGGGGAATCAGCCCCAGCATTTT.

This chain connects TRBV7-2 to TRBJ1-5; D not resolved. Germline V gene data show CDR1 as SGHTA and CDR2 as FQGNSA. Deletions cut 4 bases from V and 7 bases from J, with 14 bases between. This CDR3 has 14 amino acids. CDR3 DNA: TGTGCCAGCAGCTCGATGGCACTGGGGCAGCCCCAGCATTTT. Its translation is CASSSMALGQPQHF. Full variable domain (rest looked up from reference TRBV7-2 and TRBJ1-5): GAGVSQSPSNKVTEKGKDVELRCDPISGHTALYWYRQSLGQGLEFLIYFQGNSAPDKSGLPSDRFSAERTGGSVSTLTIQRTQQEDSAVYLCASSSMALGQPQHFGDGTRLSIL.

J is TRBJ2-7 and V is TRBV23-1; D is possibly TRBD2 (5 bases). TRBV23-1 is recorded as an ORF, its role being uncertain. V gave up 7 bases and J gave up 0 bases, with 13 bases separating them. This CDR3 is built from 14 residues. The CDR3 spells CASTPEGNSYEQYF. For the CDR3, the DNA is TGCGCCAGCACCCCCGAGGGAAACTCCTACGAGCAGTACTTC.

The V gene is TRBV6-6, the J gene TRBJ2-7, with TRBD2 as a possible D gene (5 bases). Trimming cost V 6 bases and J 6 bases, with 15 bases left between them. Per the germline V gene, CDR1 is MNHNY and CDR2 is SVGAGI (reference sequence). The CDR3 is 13 amino acids. CDR3 residues: CASSLATASEQYF. CDR3 coding DNA: TGTGCCAGCAGCCTAGCCACAGCCTCCGAGCAGTACTTC.

The chain joins TRBV28 to TRBJ1-4, with D unresolved. Germline CDR1 is MDHEN and CDR2 is SYDVKM. The CDR3 runs 13 residues. The germline V and J ends were trimmed by 5 bases and 11 bases, with 15 bases remaining between them. The chain's CDR3 is CASSLQSAVKLFF. The CDR3 DNA is TGTGCCAGCAGTCTTCAGTCGGCAGTGAAACTGTTTTTT. The complete variable domain, with remaining parts taken from reference TRBV28 and TRBJ1-4, reads DVKVTQSSRYLVKRTGEKVFLECVQDMDHENMFWYRQDPGLGLRLIYFSYDVKMKEKGDIPEGYSVSREKKERFSLILESASTNQTSMYLCASSLQSAVKLFFGSGTQLSVL.

The chain carries TRBV12-5 and TRBJ2-7; 11 nucleotides agree with TRBD2. J lost 0 bases, V lost 1 base, and 5 bases had no gene match. The CDR3 length is 17 residues. Germline lookup yields CDR1 LGHNT and CDR2 FRNRAP. CDR3 nucleotide sequence: TGTGCTAGTGGTTTGGCAACTGGGACTAGCGGCTCCTACGAGCAGTACTTC. This codes for CASGLATGTSGSYEQYF.

The chain employs TRBV2 and TRBJ1-6, with 7 bases identical to TRBD1. The CDR3 is made up of 14 amino acids. V gave up 5 bases and J gave up 10 bases; unmatched junction bases: 8. Germline V gives CDR1 SNHLY, CDR2 FYNNEI. CDR3 in DNA: TGTGCCAGCAGTCAGACGAGGGGGCGATCACCCCTCCACTTT. This codes for CASSQTRGRSPLHF.

The rearrangement uses TRBV7-2 and TRBJ1-6; D unclear. The CDR3 is 16 residues long. With 5 bases removed from V and 7 bases from J, the gap between germline ends came to 18 bases. Germline assignment: CDR1 SGHTA and CDR2 FQGNSA. The CDR3 here is CASSPRGSTANSPLHF. The CDR3 region has the DNA TGTGCCAGCAGCCCCCGGGGTTCTACTGCAAATTCACCCCTCCACTTT.

This chain connects TRBV6-1 to TRBJ1-1; perhaps TRBD1 as D (5 bases). Germline V CDR1 and CDR2: MNHNS, SASEGT. The CDR3 covers 15 residues. V was cut by 2 bases and J by 0 bases, with 10 bases left in between. This chain's CDR3 is CASSENRIMNTEAFF. The CDR3 nucleotides are TGTGCCAGCAGTGAAAACAGGATCATGAACACTGAAGCTTTCTTT.

The chain recombines TRBV6-5 with TRBJ2-1; D gene unclear. Germline loops: CDR1 MNHEY, CDR2 SVGAGI. Trimming cost V 7 bases and J 4 bases, with 8 bases left between them. This CDR3 region has 12 residues. The CDR3 DNA reads as TGTGCCAGCATGGCGGTTTACAATGAGCAGTTCTTC. Its translation: CASMAVYNEQFF.

The chain's CDR3 is CASSPDRGGYEQYF. The CDR3 DNA sequence: TGTGCCAGCTCACCCGACAGGGGGGGGTACGAGCAGTACTTC. V and J are TRBV18 and TRBJ2-5; 9 bases fit TRBD1. The J call may be incorrect, as the DNA end agrees better with TRBJ2-7. The germline V gene encodes CDR1 KGHSH and CDR2 LQKENI. CDR3 length equals 14 residues.

The rearrangement links TRBV11-2 to TRBJ2-7; D is ambiguous. Trimming cost V 8 bases and J 11 bases, with 19 bases left between them. Looked up from germline, CDR1 is SGHAT and CDR2 is FQNNGV. The CDR3 spans 12 residues. CDR3 sequence (DNA): TGTGCCAGCCGAGATGGCCGGGTTTCGGAGTACTTC. This codes for CASRDGRVSEYF.

The chain joins TRBV11-3 to TRBJ2-2, with D possibly being TRBD2 (6 bases). Trimming left V 5 bases short and J 2 bases short, with 12 bases between. Germline V gene data show CDR1 as SGHNT and CDR2 as YENEEA. This CDR3 has 15 residues. The CDR3 sequence: CASSATSSNTGELFF. CDR3 in DNA: TGTGCCAGCAGCGCGACTAGTAGTAACACCGGGGAGCTGTTTTTT.

This sequence joins TRBV30 and TRBJ1-2; possibly TRBD1 for D (5 bases). V dropped 3 bases and J dropped 5 bases, with 10 bases sitting between them. The CDR3 contains 12 residues. The germline CDR1 and CDR2 sequences are GTSNPN and SVGIG (reference sequence). CDR3 in amino acids: CAWSPGRYGYTF. DNA of the CDR3: TGTGCCTGGAGCCCGGGACGTTATGGCTACACCTTC.